What follows are 17 T cell receptor beta chains derived from one specimen sequenced in a study of blood T cells in healthy people across ages. Together with a sample-barcoded 5' primer, a J-beta primer mix was included in a second PCR lasting roughly 6 to 12 cycles. A single record per CDR3 protein comes from TCRdb applying MiXCR to the 5' RACE reads. This sample carries about 570,000 distinct CDR3 sequences, roughly 28% of them seen once, and the ten largest clones take about 18%. Sequencing was carried out using blood. Receptors were obtained from a woman between 70 and 85 years old in good health.

The table lists this clonotype with a few counts. The chain combines TRBV10-3 with TRBJ1-2; D is possibly TRBD1 (5 bases). This CDR3 region has 13 residues. V shed 6 bases and J shed 4 bases, with 12 bases lying between them. Germline CDR1 ENHRY, CDR2 SYGVKD. The CDR3 DNA sequence: TGTGCCATCAGGGGGGTACGTCCCTATGGCTACACCTTC. It codes for CAIRGVRPYGYTF.

V usage is TRBV29-1 and J usage is TRBJ2-2, with D possibly being TRBD1 or TRBD2 (6 bases each). V dropped 6 bases and J dropped 6 bases, with 14 bases sitting between them. Germline V gives CDR1 SQVTM, CDR2 ANQGSEA. The CDR3 consists of 13 residues. Here the CDR3 reads CSVKRGGSGELFF. CDR3 coding DNA: TGCAGCGTGAAAAGAGGGGGGTCCGGGGAGCTGTTTTTT.

This clonotype was seen only a few times. This chain connects TRBV7-2 to TRBJ2-7, with unresolved D. This CDR3 is 14 amino acids long. Germline CDR1 reads SGHTA; CDR2 reads FQGNSA. V gave up 6 bases and J gave up 2 bases, with 14 bases separating them. CDR3 in DNA: TGTGCCAGCAGGTCGTACGGCCTTACCTACGAGCAGTACTTC. This translates into CASRSYGLTYEQYF.

CDR3 amino acids: CASSLGPGLSSVTDTQYF. The CDR3 region has the DNA TGTGCCAGCAGCTTAGGCCCAGGTTTGAGTTCGGTTACAGATACGCAGTATTTT. The V call is TRBV11-2, the J call TRBJ2-3; D remains ambiguous. CDR1 and CDR2 (germline): SGHAT, FQNNGV. The V and J ends lost 1 base and 3 bases respectively, with 20 bases between them. This CDR3 region has 18 residues. The whole variable domain, filled in from reference TRBV11-2 and TRBJ2-3, reads EAGVAQSPRYKIIEKRQSVAFWCNPISGHATLYWYQQILGQGPKLLIQFQNNGVVDDSQLPKDRFSAERLKGVDSTLKIQPAKLEDSAVYLCASSLGPGLSSVTDTQYFGPGTRLTVL.

Of note for this clonotype: A much bigger clone sits one base away, suggesting this may be a read error. This is likely a read error, given that the CDR3 carries no conserved phenylalanine or tryptophan at its end. This sequence joins TRBV20-1 and TRBJ1-2; TRBD1 matches at 11 bases. J was trimmed by 7 bases and V by 5 bases; bases with no gene match: 6. CDR1 DFQATT and CDR2 SNEGSKA come from the germline V gene (reference sequence). This CDR3 comprises 13 residues. CDR3 nucleotide sequence: TGCAGTGCTCCGAGGGACAGGGGGTTTGGCTACACCTTA. It encodes CSAPRDRGFGYTL.

The chain combines TRBV9 with TRBJ1-1; D not certain. The CDR3 is made up of 15 amino acids. The V gene's germline CDR1 is SGDLS and CDR2 YYNGEE. The V end lost 1 base, the J end lost 1 base, and 11 bases lay between the germline ends. The CDR3 reads CASSVWGSPNTEAFF. In DNA, the CDR3 is TGTGCCAGCAGCGTATGGGGTTCTCCGAACACTGAAGCTTTCTTT. Variable domain in full (rest from reference TRBV9 and TRBJ1-1): DSGVTQTPKHLITATGQRVTLRCSPRSGDLSVYWYQQSLDQGLQFLIQYYNGEERAKGNILERFSAQQFPDLHSELNLSSLELGDSALYFCASSVWGSPNTEAFFGQGTRLTVV.

J is TRBJ1-4 and V is TRBV4-3; 7 bases are shared with TRBD1. With V trimmed by 1 base and J by 5 bases, 10 bases remained unmatched. Germline V gene lookup returns CDR1 LGHNA and CDR2 YSLEER. The CDR3 is 17 residues long. CDR3 nucleotide sequence: TGCGCCAGCAGCCAAGGGTCGGGACAGAGGAGAAATGAAAAACTGTTTTTT. As protein: CASSQGSGQRRNEKLFF.

The V call is TRBV10-3, the J call TRBJ1-2; D is unclear. The CDR3 runs to 14 residues. The germline V gene has CDR1 ENHRY and CDR2 SYGVKD. V was pared by 3 bases and J by 8 bases, with 16 bases between. The CDR3 protein is CAISENSEGGGYTF. The CDR3 nucleotides are TGTGCCATCAGTGAAAACAGCGAAGGTGGGGGCTACACCTTC.

This rearrangement joins TRBV4-2 to TRBJ2-1; a weak D match, TRBD1 (6 bases). The V gene's germline CDR1 is LGHNA and CDR2 YNFKEQ. This CDR3 is 21 amino acids long. V lost 0 bases to trimming and J lost 0 bases, with 24 bases between them. The CDR3 DNA reads as TGTGCCAGCAGCCAAGATTGGACGGCAGGGGACCTCCTAAGCTCCTACAATGAGCAGTTCTTC. This translates into CASSQDWTAGDLLSSYNEQFF.

There are a few counts of this clonotype. The rearrangement links TRBV13 to TRBJ1-5; 9 bases map to TRBD1. J gave up 2 bases and V 4 bases, and 9 bases lay outside the gene matches. CDR3 length: 17 residues. In germline, CDR1 is PRHDT, CDR2 FYEKMQ (reference sequence). The CDR3: CASSSRQGEYGNQPQHF. The CDR3 DNA reads as TGTGCCAGCAGCTCTCGACAGGGGGAGTATGGCAATCAGCCCCAGCATTTT.

This clonotype was observed a few times. This chain connects TRBV2 to TRBJ2-3; TRBD2 matches at 7 bases. V lost 6 bases and J lost 4; bases outside the gene matches: 10. The CDR3 length is 15 residues. Germline loops: CDR1 SNHLY, CDR2 FYNNEI. CDR3 bases: TGTGCCAGCAGACAAGTTGGGGCGGGGGCAGATACGCAGTATTTT. Its protein is CASRQVGAGADTQYF.

The chain recombines TRBV4-3 with TRBJ2-3, with TRBD2 matching over 12 bases. The CDR3 has 17 residues. Germline CDR1 and CDR2: LGHNA and YSLEER. V lost 0 bases and J lost 7; bases outside the gene matches: 8. CDR3: CASSQEPASGGGHTQYF. Here the CDR3 DNA reads TGCGCCAGCAGCCAAGAGCCCGCTAGCGGGGGGGGGCATACGCAGTATTTT.

The chain uses TRBV7-2 and TRBJ2-5, with TRBD1 identical over 7 bases. V lost 8 bases, J lost 5 bases, and 17 bases stayed unmatched. Germline-derived CDR1 and CDR2 are SGHTA and FQGNSA. The CDR3 has 16 amino acids. The CDR3 sequence: CASRKGVTGAWETQYF. CDR3 DNA: TGTGCCAGCCGTAAGGGGGTAACAGGGGCGTGGGAGACCCAGTACTTC.

This clonotype has a handful of counts. The V and J genes are TRBV12-3 or TRBV12-4 and TRBJ1-1, with D unresolved. CDR3 length: 12 residues. V was shortened by 3 bases and J by 10 bases, with 12 bases between the two germline ends. The CDR3 reads CASSFYGDRAFF. CDR3 in DNA: TGTGCCAGCAGTTTTTACGGGGATCGAGCTTTCTTT.

This clonotype has only a few counts. An end of the junction does not agree with germline; a read error may underlie this. The chain has TRBV6-5 and TRBJ1-4; no clear D gene. The CDR3 consists of 11 residues. Germline CDR1 is MNHEY and CDR2 is SVGAGI. CDR3: CTSSYNEKLFF. CDR3 sequence (DNA): TGTACCAGCAGTTACAATGAAAAACTGTTTTTT.

This clonotype has ten or more counts. The chain employs TRBV7-9 and TRBJ2-7, with D hard to call. The CDR3 runs 11 residues. Trimming took off 5 bases at V and 4 bases at J, with 6 bases between the two ends. CDR1 SEHNR and CDR2 FQNEAQ come from the germline V gene (reference sequence). The CDR3 bases are TGTGCCAGCAGCGCGGAGTACGAGCAGTACTTC. It translates to CASSAEYEQYF.

This clonotype was seen more than once but under ten times. The rearrangement joins TRBV7-2 to TRBJ2-1; 14 positions match TRBD2. V lost 4 bases and J lost 10; bases outside the gene matches: 6. CDR1 and CDR2 from the germline V gene are SGHTA and FQGNSA. CDR3 size: 15 residues. The CDR3 DNA follows: TGTGCCAGCAGCTACCAGACTAGCGGGGGGGCGGAGCAGTTCTTC. Protein: CASSYQTSGGAEQFF.